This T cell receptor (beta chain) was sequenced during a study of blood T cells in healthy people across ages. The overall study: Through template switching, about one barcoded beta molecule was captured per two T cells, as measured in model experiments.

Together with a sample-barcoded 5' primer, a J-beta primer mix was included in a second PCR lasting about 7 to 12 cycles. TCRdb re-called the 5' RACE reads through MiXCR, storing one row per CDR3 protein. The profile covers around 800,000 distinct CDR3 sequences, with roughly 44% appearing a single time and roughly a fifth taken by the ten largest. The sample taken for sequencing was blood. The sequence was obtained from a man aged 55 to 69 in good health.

Here the CDR3 DNA reads TGTGCCAGCAAATTCAGCTCCTACAATGAGCAGTTCTTC. As protein: CASKFSSYNEQFF. This chain joins TRBV12-3 or TRBV12-4 and TRBJ2-1; no clear D. V lost 7 bases to trimming and J lost 0 bases, with 7 bases between them. This CDR3 spans 13 amino acids.